This T cell receptor beta chain was recovered during a study of blood T cell repertoires in COVID-19. About the study: COVID-19 samples, acute and convalescent, were from the United States, Italy and Spain.

As handled by the study authors: How many nucleated cells were present was estimated from reference gene primer amplification. The table came from immunoSEQ multiplex PCR; TCRdb's copy has only in-frame clones and leaves some out. Clone size and V and J calls were adopted from that table, with D and trimming inferred from the DNA. The data hold fewer than 350,000 clones, with roughly 86% observed a single time. Trimming shortened V by 2 bases and J by 3 bases, and 14 bases separated the two germline ends. The CDR3 contains 15 residues. In germline, CDR1 is SGHTA, CDR2 FQGNSA. The sample consisted of peripheral blood. The clonotype was recovered from a man aged 18 to 29 with active or convalescent COVID-19. The rearrangement joins TRBV7-2 to TRBJ2-7; weak D call: TRBD1 (5 bases). Here the CDR3 DNA reads TGTGCCAGCAGCTTACAAGGGGCTATAGTCTACGAGCAGTACTTC. This gives the protein CASSLQGAIVYEQYF.